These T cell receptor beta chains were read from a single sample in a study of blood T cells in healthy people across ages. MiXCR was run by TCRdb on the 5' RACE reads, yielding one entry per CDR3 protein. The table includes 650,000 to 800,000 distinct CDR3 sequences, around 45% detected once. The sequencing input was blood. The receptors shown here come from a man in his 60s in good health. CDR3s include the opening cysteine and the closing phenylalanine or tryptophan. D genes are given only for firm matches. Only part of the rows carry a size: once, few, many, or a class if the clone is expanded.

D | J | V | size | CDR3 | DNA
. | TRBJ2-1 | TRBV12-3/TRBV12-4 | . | CASSPRARRGRDNEQFF | TGCGCCAGCAGTCCACGAGCTCGGCGGGGGCGAGACAATGAGCAGTTCTTC
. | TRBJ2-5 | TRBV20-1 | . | CSADGWRVAETQYF | TGCAGTGCTGACGGATGGAGGGTCGCAGAGACCCAGTACTTC
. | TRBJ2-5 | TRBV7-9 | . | CASSSAVGGGETQYF | TGTGCCAGCAGCTCCGCAGTTGGAGGGGGAGAGACCCAGTACTTC
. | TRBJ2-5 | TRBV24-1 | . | CATSDFRGGETQYF | TGTGCCACCAGTGATTTTCGGGGAGGAGAGACCCAGTACTTC
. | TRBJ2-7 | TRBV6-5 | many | CASAPQETYEQYF | TGTGCCAGCGCCCCACAGGAGACTTACGAGCAGTACTTC
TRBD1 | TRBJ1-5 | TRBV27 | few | CASSPDGQGGNQPQHF | TGTGCCAGCAGTCCAGACGGACAGGGCGGGAATCAGCCCCAGCATTTT
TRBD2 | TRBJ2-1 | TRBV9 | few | CASGTSGGHNEQFF | TGTGCCAGCGGAACTAGCGGGGGACACAATGAGCAGTTCTTC
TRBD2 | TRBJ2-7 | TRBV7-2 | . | CASNPNPAGSGEQYF | TGTGCCAGCAACCCCAACCCAGCGGGGAGCGGTGAGCAGTACTTC
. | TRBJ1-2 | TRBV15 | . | CATSSERGGYGYTF | TGTGCCACCAGCAGTGAACGGGGAGGCTATGGCTACACCTTC
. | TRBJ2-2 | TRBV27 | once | CASSPLPAPTGELFF | TGTGCCAGCAGTCCTCTCCCTGCCCCCACCGGGGAGCTGTTTTTT
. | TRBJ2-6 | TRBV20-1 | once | CSAFNPSGANVPTF | TGCAGTGCCTTTAACCCATCTGGGGCCAACGTCCCGACTTTC
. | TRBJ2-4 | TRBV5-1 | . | CASSLGTGGVNIQYF | TGCGCCAGCAGCTTGGGTACCGGGGGAGTAAACATTCAGTACTTC
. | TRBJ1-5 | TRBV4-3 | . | CASSQDQGIGPQHF | TGCGCCAGCAGCCAAGATCAGGGGATTGGGCCCCAGCATTTT
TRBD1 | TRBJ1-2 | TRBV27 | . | CASSLRRTGEGYTF | TGTGCCAGCAGTTTACGGCGGACAGGGGAGGGCTACACCTTC
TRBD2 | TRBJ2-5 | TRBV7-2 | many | CASSLERGVQGTQYF | TGTGCCAGCAGCTTAGAGCGGGGGGTCCAAGGGACCCAGTACTTC
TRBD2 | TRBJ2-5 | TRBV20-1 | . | CSARATSGGQETQYF | TGCAGTGCTAGGGCGACTAGCGGGGGTCAAGAGACCCAGTACTTC
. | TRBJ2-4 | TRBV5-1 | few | CASSLGATGTWEQYF | TGCGCCAGCAGCTTGGGCGCTACCGGGACGTGGGAGCAGTACTTC
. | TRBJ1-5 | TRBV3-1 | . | CASSRSTLRDQPQHF | TGTGCCAGCAGCCGGTCGACTCTTCGGGATCAGCCCCAGCATTTT
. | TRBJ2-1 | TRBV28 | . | CASSLPANEQFF | TGTGCCAGCAGTCTACCGGCCAATGAGCAGTTCTTC
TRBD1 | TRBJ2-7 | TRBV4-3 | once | CASSQGTGSVEQYF | TGCGCCAGCAGCCAAGGGACAGGGTCGGTCGAGCAGTACTTC
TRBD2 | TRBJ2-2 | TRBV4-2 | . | CASSPASGGTKGELFF | TGTGCCAGCAGCCCAGCAAGCGGGGGGACGAAGGGGGAGCTGTTTTTT
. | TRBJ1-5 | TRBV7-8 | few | CASSSRDTNQPQHF | TGTGCCAGCAGCTCCCGGGACACCAATCAGCCCCAGCATTTT
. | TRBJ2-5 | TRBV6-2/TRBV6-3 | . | CASSYGLGARKETQYF | TGTGCCAGCAGTTACGGATTGGGGGCCCGAAAAGAGACCCAGTACTTC
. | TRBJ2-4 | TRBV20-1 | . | CSAPPGAGIAKNIQYF | TGCAGTGCTCCTCCTGGGGCGGGGATAGCCAAAAACATTCAGTACTTC
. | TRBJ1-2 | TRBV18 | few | CASSPDAESNYGYTF | TGTGCCAGCTCACCTGATGCGGAATCTAACTATGGCTACACCTTC
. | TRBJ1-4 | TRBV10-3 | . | CAISDDPYEKLFF | TGTGCCATCAGTGACGACCCCTATGAAAAACTGTTTTTT
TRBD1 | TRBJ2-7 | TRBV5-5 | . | CASSFSTGTVNEQYF | TGTGCCAGCAGCTTTTCTACCGGGACAGTTAACGAGCAGTACTTC
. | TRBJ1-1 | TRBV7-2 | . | CASSILLLGTQFLTTEAFF | TGTGCCAGCAGCATTCTTCTTCTGGGGACCCAGTTTCTGACCACTGAAGCTTTCTTT
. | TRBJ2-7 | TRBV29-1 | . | CSVEPADNEQYF | TGCAGCGTTGAGCCAGCAGACAATGAGCAGTACTTC
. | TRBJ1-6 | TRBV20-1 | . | CSARWRGENSPLHF | TGCAGTGCTAGATGGAGGGGGGAGAATTCACCCCTCCACTTT
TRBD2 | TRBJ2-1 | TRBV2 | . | CASSPGTSGDNEQFF | TGTGCCAGCAGTCCCGGGACTAGCGGGGACAATGAGCAGTTCTTC